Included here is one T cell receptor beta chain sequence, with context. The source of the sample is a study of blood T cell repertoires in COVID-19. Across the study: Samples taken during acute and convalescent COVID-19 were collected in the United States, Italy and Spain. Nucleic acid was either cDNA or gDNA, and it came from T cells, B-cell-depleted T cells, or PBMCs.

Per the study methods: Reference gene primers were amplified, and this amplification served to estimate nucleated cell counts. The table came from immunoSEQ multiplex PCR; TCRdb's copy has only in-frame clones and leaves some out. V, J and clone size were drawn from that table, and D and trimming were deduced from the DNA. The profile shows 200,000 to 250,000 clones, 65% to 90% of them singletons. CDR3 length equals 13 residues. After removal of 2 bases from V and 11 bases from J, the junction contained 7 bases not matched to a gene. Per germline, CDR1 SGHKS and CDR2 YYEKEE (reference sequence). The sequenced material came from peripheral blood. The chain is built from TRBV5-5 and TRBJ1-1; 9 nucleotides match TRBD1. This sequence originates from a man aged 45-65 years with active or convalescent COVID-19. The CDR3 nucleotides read TGTGCCAGCAGCTTACAGGGGGCAGGAAGGGCTTTCTTT. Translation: CASSLQGAGRAFF.